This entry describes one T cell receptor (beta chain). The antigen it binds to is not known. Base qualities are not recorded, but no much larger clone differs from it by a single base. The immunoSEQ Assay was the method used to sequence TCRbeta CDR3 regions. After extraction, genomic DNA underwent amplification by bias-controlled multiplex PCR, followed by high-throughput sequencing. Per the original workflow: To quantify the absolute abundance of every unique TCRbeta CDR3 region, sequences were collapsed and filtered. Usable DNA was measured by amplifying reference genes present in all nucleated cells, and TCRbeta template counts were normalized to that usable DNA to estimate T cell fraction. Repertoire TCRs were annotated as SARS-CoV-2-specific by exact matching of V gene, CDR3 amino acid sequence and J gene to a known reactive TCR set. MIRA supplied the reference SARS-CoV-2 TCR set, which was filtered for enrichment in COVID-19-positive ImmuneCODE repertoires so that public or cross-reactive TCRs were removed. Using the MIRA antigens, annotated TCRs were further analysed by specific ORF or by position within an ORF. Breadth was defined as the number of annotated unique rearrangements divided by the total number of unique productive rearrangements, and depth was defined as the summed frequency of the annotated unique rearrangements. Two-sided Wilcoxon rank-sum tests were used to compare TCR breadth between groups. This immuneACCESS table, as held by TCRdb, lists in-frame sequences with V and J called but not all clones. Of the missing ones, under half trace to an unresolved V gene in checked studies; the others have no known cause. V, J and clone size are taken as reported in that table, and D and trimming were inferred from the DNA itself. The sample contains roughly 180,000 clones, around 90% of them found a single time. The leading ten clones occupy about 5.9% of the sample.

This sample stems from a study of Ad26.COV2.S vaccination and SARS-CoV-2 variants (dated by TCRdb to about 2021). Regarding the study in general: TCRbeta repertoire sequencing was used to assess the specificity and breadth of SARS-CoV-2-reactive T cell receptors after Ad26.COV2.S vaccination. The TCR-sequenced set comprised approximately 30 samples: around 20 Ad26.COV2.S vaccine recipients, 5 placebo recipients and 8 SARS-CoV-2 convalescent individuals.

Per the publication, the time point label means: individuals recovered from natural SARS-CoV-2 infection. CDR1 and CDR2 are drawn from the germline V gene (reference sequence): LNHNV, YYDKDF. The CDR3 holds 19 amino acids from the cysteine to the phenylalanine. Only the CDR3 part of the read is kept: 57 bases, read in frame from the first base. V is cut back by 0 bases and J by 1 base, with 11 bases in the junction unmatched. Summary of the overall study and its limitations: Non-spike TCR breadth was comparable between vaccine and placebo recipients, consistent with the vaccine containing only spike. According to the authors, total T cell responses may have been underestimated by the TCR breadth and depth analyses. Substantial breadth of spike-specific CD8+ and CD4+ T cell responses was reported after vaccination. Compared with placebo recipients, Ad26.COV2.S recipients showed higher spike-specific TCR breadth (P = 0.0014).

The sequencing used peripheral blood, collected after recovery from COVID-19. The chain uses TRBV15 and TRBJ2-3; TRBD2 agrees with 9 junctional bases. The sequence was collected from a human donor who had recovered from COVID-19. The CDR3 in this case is CATSRDRREGSAGTDTQYF. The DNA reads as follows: TGTGCCACCAGCAGAGATAGGCGGGAGGGCTCGGCTGGCACAGATACGCAGTATTTT.